A selection of T cell receptor beta chains follows, all from one sample in a study of control samples from healthy donors and cancer patients. The repertoire was sequenced with immunoSEQ multiplex PCR; TCRdb's copy has only in-frame clones and lacks some. Among 110,000 or so clones listed, roughly 89% were seen once. Sequenced sample: blood. Source of these receptors: a man between 25 and 39 years old in good health. Both conserved end residues are part of each CDR3. Fields, in order: clone size, J gene, V gene, D gene, CDR3 DNA, CDR3 protein. D genes are given only for firm matches. The size field is filled for only some rows; it gives once, few, many or a size class.

.,TRBJ2-5,TRBV13,TRBD2,TGTGCCAGCAGCTCAGCGGGGGGGTCGACCCAGTACTTC,CASSSAGGSTQYF
.,TRBJ1-2,TRBV10-3,.,TGTGCCATCAGTGAGTCTGAGGGAGGCTACACCTTC,CAISESEGGYTF
.,TRBJ1-2,TRBV9,TRBD1,TGTGCCAGCAGCGTTCGGACAGGGAACGGCTACACCTTC,CASSVRTGNGYTF
.,TRBJ1-3,TRBV7-9,.,TGTGCCAGCAGCACCTGGACGGAGAACTCTGGAAACACCATATATTTT,CASSTWTENSGNTIYF
.,TRBJ1-2,TRBV18,TRBD1,TGTGCCAGCTCACCCCGGGACAGTCGGGGAGAGGGCTACACCTTC,CASSPRDSRGEGYTF
.,TRBJ2-2,TRBV2,.,TGTGCCAGCAGTGAAGCGCTTCAGGGCACCGGGGAGCTGTTTTTT,CASSEALQGTGELFF
.,TRBJ2-5,TRBV24-1,TRBD1,TGTGCCACCAGTCCTCGAGGGACAGGGGACGAGACCCAGTACTTC,CATSPRGTGDETQYF
few,TRBJ2-1,TRBV2,TRBD2,TGTGCTACCAAGGCGGACGGGGGGGCGGCGTTCTTC,CATKADGGAAFF
.,TRBJ1-4,TRBV29-1,TRBD1,TGCAGCGTCCAACAGGGGGCGGGAGAAAAACTGTTTTTT,CSVQQGAGEKLFF
few,TRBJ2-2,TRBV2,.,TGTGCCAGCAGTGGTACGGGGCCCAACACCGGGGAGCTGTTTTTT,CASSGTGPNTGELFF
.,TRBJ2-1,TRBV29-1,.,TGCAGCGTTGGGGGGAATGAGCAGTTCTTC,CSVGGNEQFF
.,TRBJ2-5,TRBV6-5,.,TGTGCCAGCAGTTACCCCGGACAGACGCAGTACTTC,CASSYPGQTQYF
.,TRBJ2-7,TRBV28,.,TGTGCCAGCAGTTTCAGTGTTGACGAGCAGTACTTC,CASSFSVDEQYF
.,TRBJ1-2,TRBV6-5,.,TGTGCCAGCAGTTTTTCAGGACGAGGCTACACCTTC,CASSFSGRGYTF
.,TRBJ2-7,TRBV2,.,TGTGCCAGCAGTGAAGACGGGCGCTCCTACGAGCAGTACTTC,CASSEDGRSYEQYF
.,TRBJ1-4,TRBV7-8,.,TGTGCCAGCAGCATCGGGACAAAGGTTGCAACTAATGAAAAACTGTTTTTT,CASSIGTKVATNEKLFF
once,TRBJ2-7,TRBV7-9,TRBD1,TGTGCCAGCAGCAGGACAGGGTCCGAGCAGTACTTC,CASSRTGSEQYF
.,TRBJ1-1,TRBV10-2,.,TGCGCCAGCAGTGACAGGACAGCTTTCTTT,CASSDRTAFF
once,TRBJ2-5,TRBV3-1/TRBV3-2,TRBD1,TGTGCCAGCAGCCAACTGGACAGGGAACGGGAGACCCAGTACTTC,CASSQLDRERETQYF
.,TRBJ2-2,TRBV6-5,.,TGTGCCAGCAGCCGGACTGGGACGAACACCGGGGAGCTGTTTTTT,CASSRTGTNTGELFF
few,TRBJ2-2,TRBV2,TRBD1,TGTGCCAGTTACCGGGACAGGAACACCGGGGAGCTGTTTTTT,CASYRDRNTGELFF
once,TRBJ2-1,TRBV19,.,TGTGCCAGTAGGAGCGGCGAATCCTACAATGAGCAGTTCTTC,CASRSGESYNEQFF
.,TRBJ2-6,TRBV7-9,.,TGTGCCAGCAGTTATACTGGGGCCAACGTCCTGACTTTC,CASSYTGANVLTF
.,TRBJ1-1,TRBV10-3,TRBD1,TGTGCCATCAGGCGGGACAGGGAGAACACTGAAGCTTTCTTT,CAIRRDRENTEAFF
.,TRBJ2-3,TRBV19,TRBD1,TGTGCCAGTACCGCCGGGACAGTGGAGATTCAGGATTTT,CASTAGTVEIQDF
.,TRBJ1-1,TRBV10-1,.,TGCGCCAGCAGTGAGGTAGGGATGGACACTGAAGCTTTCTTT,CASSEVGMDTEAFF
.,TRBJ1-2,TRBV3-1/TRBV3-2,.,TGTGCCAGCAGCCAAGGGCAGGCGATTAACTATGGCTACACCTTC,CASSQGQAINYGYTF
.,TRBJ2-5,TRBV11-3,.,TGTGCCAGCAGTCCGGGACCCTTCTTCCAAGAGACCCAGTACTTC,CASSPGPFFQETQYF
.,TRBJ2-3,TRBV5-1,TRBD2,TGCGCCAGCAGCCAGGGACTAGTGGTCGATACGCAGTATTTT,CASSQGLVVDTQYF
.,TRBJ1-1,TRBV19,.,TGTGCCAGTAGTATGGCGTGGGAGGCAGCTGAAGCTTTCTTT,CASSMAWEAAEAFF
.,TRBJ2-1,TRBV7-3,TRBD2,TGTGCCAGCAGCTTGGGAGGCGGGGGTTCTTACAATGAGCAGTTCTTC,CASSLGGGGSYNEQFF
.,TRBJ2-5,TRBV6-5,.,TGTGCCAGCAGAAAGTTGACCCAGTACTTC,CASRKLTQYF
.,TRBJ2-7,TRBV30,TRBD1,TGTGCCTGGAGTCTCGGACAGGGATCCTACGAGCAGTACTTC,CAWSLGQGSYEQYF
.,TRBJ1-3,TRBV5-1,.,TGCGCCAGCAGCTATGACAAGGGAAAAGGAAACACCATATATTTT,CASSYDKGKGNTIYF
.,TRBJ2-1,TRBV10-1,TRBD2,TGCGCCAGCCTGCCCGGGGGGGGGAATGAGCAGTTCTTC,CASLPGGGNEQFF